Listed below are T cell receptor beta chains from one sample, sequenced in a study of T-cell memory formation after mild COVID-19. TCRdb recomputed calls from the 5' RACE reads with MiXCR, one row per CDR3 protein. The sample has approximately 490,000 distinct CDR3 sequences; about 20% are singletons. Source material: PBMCs or a T cell subset sorted from them (not recorded which). These receptors were collected from an adult woman who had mild COVID-19 (a few samples of this study predate the infection). Cell type and time point are not known. Both conserved end residues are part of each CDR3. A D gene is named only where the DNA matches it firmly. Clone size, where shown, is once, few, many, or a class for clones that have expanded.

V gene	D gene	CDR3 length	J gene	clone size	CDR3 DNA	CDR3 protein
TRBV27	TRBD2	15	TRBJ2-1	.	TGTGCCAGCAGTTTATCCACTAGCGGCATAATAGAGCAGTTCTTC	CASSLSTSGIIEQFF
TRBV4-1	.	18	TRBJ2-1	.	TGCGCCAGCAGCCAAGAATGGGGTAGAACGAGCTCCTACAATGAGCAGTTCTTC	CASSQEWGRTSSYNEQFF
TRBV18	.	15	TRBJ1-1	.	TGTGCCAGCTCACCACTGACAGGCCCGAACACTGAAGCTTTCTTT	CASSPLTGPNTEAFF
TRBV14	.	15	TRBJ2-7	few	TGTGCCAGCAGCCTTGTTAGGGGGTTCCCCTACGAGCAGTACTTC	CASSLVRGFPYEQYF
TRBV3-1	TRBD1	16	TRBJ1-4	.	TGTGCCAGCAGCCAAGCTTCGGGACAGGGGGTTGAAAAACTGTTTTTT	CASSQASGQGVEKLFF
TRBV20-1	.	12	TRBJ1-2	few	TGCAGTGCCCCCTTCCAGCACTATGGCTACACCTTC	CSAPFQHYGYTF
TRBV5-1	.	16	TRBJ2-2	.	TGCGCCAGCAGCTGTCGTCAGGGCGATCACACCGGGGAGCTGTTTTTT	CASSCRQGDHTGELFF
TRBV20-1	.	13	TRBJ1-2	.	TGCAGTGCTAGAGAGGGAGTACGGTATGGCTACACCTTC	CSAREGVRYGYTF
TRBV28	TRBD1	15	TRBJ1-1	few	TGTGCCAGCAGCCCCTCGGCAGGGGGAGTGACTGAAGCTTTCTTT	CASSPSAGGVTEAFF
TRBV7-9	.	14	TRBJ2-5	.	TGTGCCAGCAGCTGGGACATAGAACAAGAGACCCAGTACTTC	CASSWDIEQETQYF
TRBV5-1	.	16	TRBJ1-1	.	TGCGCCAGCAGCCAATCTCTCGGCGGGAGAAACACTGAAGCTTTCTTT	CASSQSLGGRNTEAFF
TRBV24-1	.	16	TRBJ2-1	.	TGTGCCACCAGTGATTTGCAACAGGACAAGGTGGATGAGCAGTTCTTC	CATSDLQQDKVDEQFF
TRBV25-1	TRBD2	13	TRBJ2-1	.	TGTGCCAGCAGAGTAGCGGGAGTAAAGGAGCAGTTCTTC	CASRVAGVKEQFF
TRBV7-9	.	11	TRBJ1-1	few	TGTGCCAGCAGCTTAGCCGGGTGGGCTTTCTTT	CASSLAGWAFF
TRBV24-1	TRBD2	14	TRBJ2-1	.	TGTGCCACCAGCCATCGCGGGAGGGGGAATGAGCAGTTCTTC	CATSHRGRGNEQFF
TRBV29-1	.	14	TRBJ2-1	.	TGCAGCGTTGAGGTCCCGGGAAGGGGTAATGAGCAGTTCTTC	CSVEVPGRGNEQFF
TRBV19	.	16	TRBJ1-5	.	TGTGCCAGTAGTATACAATCGAGTTATAGCAATCAGCCCCAGCATTTT	CASSIQSSYSNQPQHF
TRBV3-1	TRBD2	19	TRBJ2-7	few	TGTGCCAGCAGCGAGACTCTACTAGCGGGAGCCCCGGGAATCTACGAGCAGTACTTC	CASSETLLAGAPGIYEQYF
TRBV18	TRBD1	15	TRBJ2-7	.	TGTGCCAGCTCACCAGCCGGGACAGGTAACTACGAGCAGTACTTC	CASSPAGTGNYEQYF
TRBV3-1	.	15	TRBJ2-7	few	TGTGCCAGCAGCGATATCTTCGGGCACTCCTACGAGCAGTACTTC	CASSDIFGHSYEQYF
TRBV5-1	.	14	TRBJ1-2	few	TGCGCCAGTAACCAAGACGGGGTTGGCTATGGCTACACCTTC	CASNQDGVGYGYTF
TRBV27	.	16	TRBJ1-1	.	TGTGCCAGCACCAGCTACGTGGGGGCCGGGGACACTGAAGCTTTCTTT	CASTSYVGAGDTEAFF
TRBV4-1	TRBD1	15	TRBJ2-7	.	TGCGCCAGCAGCCAGCCGGGACAGGGAACCTACGAGCAGTACTTC	CASSQPGQGTYEQYF
TRBV5-1	.	15	TRBJ1-5	.	TGCGCCAGCAGCTTGGGGGATGGCCGGGGACAGCCCCAGCATTTT	CASSLGDGRGQPQHF
TRBV9	.	15	TRBJ2-3	.	TGTGCCAGCAGCGTAGAGCAGGGAGTCTCAGATACGCAGTATTTT	CASSVEQGVSDTQYF